Below, 18 T cell receptor beta chains from the same sample are listed, as sequenced in a study of regulatory T cells in long-lasting Graves disease. Time point indicated: newly diagnosed GD, antithyroid drugs for less than 3 months. The TCR library was made from RNA that had been extracted from PBMCs in TRIzol. Building of the TCR beta libraries involved iRepertoire HTBI primers and Arm-PCR of CDR3 regions. Each CDR3 protein gets one entry after TCRdb re-called the multiplex PCR reads with MiXCR. The sample yields approximately 360,000 distinct CDR3 sequences, around 11% seen once. A further study also used this sample, focusing on T cells in Graves' hyperthyroidism and ophthalmopathy.

Sequenced material: peripheral blood mononuclear cells (PBMCs), taken at new diagnosis, from a patient treated with antithyroid drugs. These receptors were collected from a woman between 18 and 29 years old with Graves disease.

Ten or more counts support this clonotype. The chain has TRBV24-1 and TRBJ2-3; TRBD2 matches 7 bases. This CDR3 is 12 amino acids long. Germline V gene data show CDR1 as KGHDR and CDR2 as SFDVKD. Trimming took 6 bases from V and 5 from J; bases not matched to a gene: 1. For the CDR3, the DNA is TGTGCCACCAGTACTAGCGTAGATACGCAGTATTTT. Amino acids: CATSTSVDTQYF.

The chain combines TRBV27 with TRBJ1-5, with unresolved D. Germline CDR1 MNHEY, CDR2 SMNVEV (reference sequence). This CDR3 has 15 residues. V was shortened by 3 bases and J by 4 bases, with 13 bases between the two germline ends. CDR3 protein: CASSFLGRENQPQHF. The CDR3 DNA reads TGTGCCAGCAGTTTCCTTGGACGGGAGAATCAGCCCCAGCATTTT.

This clonotype was recorded at least ten times. J is TRBJ1-2 and V is TRBV15; possibly TRBD1 for D (5 bases). The length of the CDR3 is 13 residues. Germline loops: CDR1 LNHNV, CDR2 YYDKDF (reference sequence). Trimming took 3 bases from V and 7 from J, leaving 12 bases between them. The CDR3 region has the DNA TGTGCCACCAGCAGCTGGGGGGAGTTTGGCTACACCTTC. Amino acid sequence: CATSSWGEFGYTF.

This clonotype was seen only a few times. The chain links TRBV25-1 to TRBJ2-1, with 11 bases matching TRBD2. There are 16 residues in the CDR3. V lost 6 bases and J lost 6; bases outside the gene matches: 10. Germline CDR1 and CDR2: MGHDK and SYGVNS. CDR3 DNA sequence: TGTGCCAGCAGCCCAATTTGGACTAGCGGGTCCAATGAGCAGTTCTTC. Its translation: CASSPIWTSGSNEQFF.

At least ten counts were recorded for this clonotype. The chain combines TRBV18 with TRBJ1-2; D is unclear. Germline loops: CDR1 KGHSH, CDR2 LQKENI. This CDR3 has 14 residues. Trimming took 2 bases from V and 5 from J, leaving 12 bases between them. The DNA of the CDR3 is TGTGCCAGCTCACCAAGGGATACTGGGTATGGCTACACCTTC. Its translation is CASSPRDTGYGYTF.

This clonotype appeared a few times. The CDR3 here is CASSERVAKNIQYF. The CDR3 DNA reads TGTGCCAGCAGTGAGAGGGTAGCCAAAAACATTCAGTACTTC. The chain links TRBV2 to TRBJ2-4; possible D gene TRBD2, 5 bases. The CDR3 loop spans 14 amino acids. Germline CDR1 is SNHLY and CDR2 is FYNNEI. Trimming shortened V by 3 bases and J by 0 bases, and 6 bases separated the two germline ends.

This clonotype has ten or more counts. The rearrangement joins TRBV29-1 to TRBJ2-2; D is undetermined. The CDR3 has 14 residues. Trimming cost V 7 bases and J 0 bases, with 12 bases left between them. The V gene's germline CDR1 is SQVTM and CDR2 ANQGSEA. The CDR3 DNA is TGCAGCGGTAAATCGTTCGCGAACACCGGGGAGCTGTTTTTT. The encoded protein is CSGKSFANTGELFF.

This clonotype appeared many times. V is TRBV12-3 or TRBV12-4 and J is TRBJ1-1; D remains ambiguous. CDR3 length: 13 residues. V shed 6 bases and J shed 3 bases, with 11 bases lying between them. This CDR3 reads CASSRGYYTEAFF. CDR3 coding DNA: TGTGCCAGCAGCCGAGGGTATTACACTGAAGCTTTCTTT.

The chain has TRBV19 and TRBJ1-5, with D hard to call. The CDR3 is made up of 17 amino acids. Trimming shortened V by 3 bases and J by 5 bases, and 20 bases separated the two germline ends. CDR1 is LNHDA and CDR2 is SQIVND in the germline V gene (reference sequence). The CDR3 loop reads CASSMPMGLERYQPQHF. CDR3 coding DNA: TGTGCCAGTAGTATGCCGATGGGGTTGGAGCGGTATCAGCCCCAGCATTTT.

Ten or more counts support this clonotype. The rearrangement links TRBV27 to TRBJ2-7; TRBD2 agrees at 13 bases. Germline values: CDR1 MNHEY, CDR2 SMNVEV (reference sequence). V lost 7 bases, J lost 5 bases, and 5 bases stayed unmatched. CDR3 length: 14 amino acids. This chain's CDR3 is CASTRLAGGDEQYF. The CDR3 nucleotides are TGTGCCAGCACCAGACTAGCGGGAGGCGACGAGCAGTACTTC.

This clonotype was counted many times. The V and J genes are TRBV7-3 and TRBJ1-6, with D unresolved. Trimming took off 8 bases at V and 6 bases at J, with 11 bases between the two ends. CDR3 length: 13 amino acids. Per the germline V gene, CDR1 is SGHTA and CDR2 is FQGTGA. CDR3 DNA: TGTGCCAGCCCCCGGCGGTGTAATTCACCCCTCCACTTT. Protein product: CASPRRCNSPLHF. Supplemented by reference TRBV7-3 and TRBJ1-6, the full variable domain reads GAGVSQTPSNKVTEKGKYVELRCDPISGHTALYWYRQSLGQGPEFLIYFQGTGAADDSGLPNDRFFAVRPEGSVSTLKIQRTERGDSAVYLCASPRRCNSPLHFGNGTRLTVT.

This clonotype turned up a few times. V and J are TRBV7-3 and TRBJ2-6, with D uncertain. With 1 base removed from V and 0 bases from J, the gap between germline ends came to 7 bases. CDR1 is SGHTA, CDR2 FQGTGA, per germline. The CDR3 loop spans 16 amino acids. The DNA for the CDR3 is TGTGCCAGCAGCTTAAATCCGAGCTCTGGGGCCAACGTCCTGACTTTC. It specifies CASSLNPSSGANVLTF.

This clonotype was recorded many times. CDR3 DNA: TGTGCCAGCAGTTTACGGGAGGCTCCGAGCACAGATACGCAGTATTTT. This translates into CASSLREAPSTDTQYF. The chain carries TRBV12-3 or TRBV12-4 and TRBJ2-3; TRBD2 matches at 7 bases. The CDR3 is made up of 16 amino acids. J was trimmed by 0 bases and V by 2 bases; bases with no gene match: 5.

CDR3 amino acids: CASSPRLRDGSYEQYF. The CDR3 bases are TGTGCCAGTAGTCCCCGACTCCGGGACGGGTCCTACGAGCAGTACTTC. The chain uses TRBV19 and TRBJ2-7; D assignment may be TRBD1 or TRBD2 (5 bases each). Germline-derived CDR1 and CDR2 are LNHDA and SQIVND (reference sequence). V lost 5 bases and J 1 base, leaving 18 bases between the germline ends. The length of the CDR3 is 16 residues.

The chain joins TRBV6-1 to TRBJ2-7; maybe TRBD2 (6 bases). V gave up 6 bases and J gave up 3 bases, with 18 bases separating them. The germline gives CDR1 MNHNS, CDR2 SASEGT. The CDR3 consists of 15 residues. CDR3 sequence: CASREVLEGGYEQYV. CDR3 bases: TGTGCCAGCAGAGAGGTCCTGGAGGGCGGCTACGAGCAGTACGTC.

The rearrangement uses TRBV20-1 and TRBJ1-3; D gene unclear. The CDR3 loop spans 15 amino acids. The V end was cut by 1 base, the J end by 2 bases, with 12 bases between. Per the germline V gene, CDR1 is DFQATT and CDR2 is SNEGSKA (reference sequence). CDR3 sequence (DNA): TGCAGTGCTAGAGCAGGCCGACCTGCTGGAAACACCATATATTTT. Protein: CSARAGRPAGNTIYF.

This clonotype was counted many times. The chain has TRBV10-3 and TRBJ2-7, with D perhaps TRBD1 (5 bases). The CDR3 contains 15 residues. The germline gives CDR1 ENHRY, CDR2 SYGVKD. Deletions cut 3 bases from V and 0 bases from J, with 12 bases between. The CDR3 loop reads CAISDDRQSSYEQYF. In nucleotides, the CDR3 is TGTGCCATCAGTGACGACCGACAGAGCTCCTACGAGCAGTACTTC.

This clonotype was recorded many times. The V call is TRBV6-2 or TRBV6-3, the J call TRBJ2-7; the D call may be TRBD1 or TRBD2 (5 bases each). V lost 3 bases, J lost 2 bases, and 11 bases lay in between. Germline values: CDR1 MNHEY, CDR2 SVGEGT. The CDR3 contains 14 residues. CDR3 protein: CASSYMGETYEQYV. The CDR3, as DNA: TGTGCCAGCAGTTATATGGGGGAAACCTACGAGCAGTACGTC.